The 10 T cell receptor beta chains below all came from one sample that was sequenced in a study of spatial heterogeneity in lung cancer. Broader study findings: For expanded intratumoral alpha and beta TCRs, counts tracked tumor mutation counts.

Time point specified: sample taken at primary tumor resection. The antigens of these receptors remain unknown. TCRdb itself ran the 5' RACE reads through MiXCR, one entry per CDR3 protein. Found here are over 15,000 distinct CDR3 sequences, roughly 5.7% of them singletons; the top ten hold under 13%. The material was lung tumor tissue, obtained at surgery. The receptors stem from a female donor with early-stage non-small cell lung cancer.

The table lists this clonotype with many counts. The CDR3 region is CASSLGQGNTIYF. CDR3 bases: TGTGCCAGCAGCTTAGGACAGGGAAACACCATATATTTT. The chain couples TRBV7-2 to TRBJ1-3; tentative D call: TRBD1 (5 bases). CDR3 length equals 13 residues. Germline CDR1 and CDR2: SGHTA and FQGNSA. V was shortened by 1 base and J by 4 bases, with 5 bases between the two germline ends.

In DNA form, the CDR3 reads TGCGCCAGCAGCCAAGAGACAGGGGTCTACGAGCAGTACTTC. It yields the protein CASSQETGVYEQYF. The genes are TRBV4-1 and TRBJ2-7; 8 bases are a match to TRBD1. The CDR3 contains 14 residues. Germline CDR1 MGHRA, CDR2 YSYEKL. With V trimmed by 0 bases and J by 3 bases, 1 base remained unmatched.

The genes are TRBV7-8 and TRBJ2-3, with unresolved D. V was pared by 4 bases and J by 0 bases, with 8 bases between. The CDR3 is 14 residues long. Germline CDR1 is SGHVS and CDR2 is FQNEAQ. The CDR3 DNA reads as TGTGCCAGCAGCTCCGCTAGGAGCACAGATACGCAGTATTTT. Protein: CASSSARSTDTQYF.

By frequency in the sample, this clonotype is medium-sized (0.01 to 0.1%). The chain couples TRBV5-5 to TRBJ2-2; D call uncertain. V was cut by 4 bases and J by 3 bases, with 16 bases left in between. The CDR3 spans 16 residues. The germline V gene has CDR1 SGHKS and CDR2 YYEKEE (reference sequence). DNA for the CDR3: TGTGCCAGCAGCCGTCGCGCCGGTAGAGACACCGGGGAGCTGTTTTTT. Encoded protein: CASSRRAGRDTGELFF.

This clonotype has a count of ten or more. This chain connects TRBV4-1 to TRBJ1-2; the match to TRBD1 covers 7 bases. The CDR3 is 15 amino acids. The J segment lost 0 bases and the V segment lost 3 bases, leaving 4 bases of the junction unmatched. CDR1 and CDR2 (germline): MGHRA, YSYEKL. CDR3 sequence: CASSHPDRANYGYTF. As DNA, the CDR3 is TGCGCCAGCAGCCACCCCGACAGGGCTAACTATGGCTACACCTTC.

This chain joins TRBV6-7 and TRBJ2-7; D may match TRBD1 or TRBD2 (5 bases each). TRBV6-7 is assigned to the ORF class and has an uncertain function. The V and J ends lost 0 bases and 4 bases respectively, with 22 bases between them. The CDR3 has 18 amino acids. CDR3 amino acids: CASSYSLRGPEDSYEQYF. CDR3 nucleotide sequence: TGTGCCAGCAGTTACTCGTTAAGGGGTCCGGAGGACTCTTACGAGCAGTACTTC.

This clonotype was found many times. The chain couples TRBV29-1 to TRBJ2-1; the match to TRBD2 covers 12 bases. CDR1 and CDR2 (germline): SQVTM, ANQGSEA. Unmatched junction bases numbered 4, after V lost 5 bases and J lost 2 bases. This CDR3 is 15 amino acids long. As DNA, the CDR3 is TGCAGCGTTTCTTGGACTAGCGGGGCCTACAATGAGCAGTTCTTC. This sequence encodes CSVSWTSGAYNEQFF.

This clonotype was counted many times. The chain uses TRBV2 and TRBJ2-3; 7 positions agree with TRBD2. Trimming cost V 4 bases and J 4 bases; bases outside gene matches: 5. Germline CDR1 is SNHLY and CDR2 is FYNNEI. The CDR3 totals 14 residues. This CDR3 reads CASSGASGSDTQYF. The CDR3 DNA is TGTGCCAGCAGTGGGGCTAGCGGTTCAGATACGCAGTATTTT.

In this sample, this clonotype is medium-sized. The rearrangement links TRBV30 to TRBJ1-1, with D uncertain. V was trimmed by 3 bases and J by 0 bases, leaving 2 bases between them. This CDR3 is built from 11 residues. CDR1 is GTSNPN and CDR2 is SVGIG in the germline V gene (reference sequence). This chain's CDR3 is CAWRMNTEAFF. CDR3 bases: TGTGCCTGGAGAATGAACACTGAAGCTTTCTTT. Together with reference TRBV30 and TRBJ1-1, the CDR3 gives the full variable domain: SQTIHQWPATLVQPVGSPLSLECTVEGTSNPNLYWYRQAAGRGLQLLFYSVGIGQISSEVPQNLSASRPQDRQFILSSKKLLLSDSGFYLCAWRMNTEAFFGQGTRLTVV.

This clonotype was recorded many times. J is TRBJ2-1 and V is TRBV3-1; 11 bases match TRBD2. The length of the CDR3 is 19 residues. V trimming: 3 bases; J trimming: 6 bases; junction bases outside the gene matches: 16. Per germline, CDR1 LGHDT and CDR2 YNNKEL (reference sequence). In nucleotides, the CDR3 is TGTGCCAGCAGCCATCCCCGGGGGCGACTAGCGGGAAGGGGCAATGAGCAGTTCTTC. Amino acid sequence: CASSHPRGRLAGRGNEQFF.